Listed below are T cell receptor beta chains from one sample, sequenced in a study of CD8+ T cells in alopecia areata. Generated by immunoSEQ multiplex PCR, the TCRdb table keeps only in-frame clones and is missing some. The sample records hundreds of thousands of clones, approximately 65% being singletons. This specimen consisted of CD4+ T cells sorted from blood, obtained at week 44, from a patient treated with tofacitinib. Every receptor here comes from a human donor with alopecia areata. CDR3s include the opening cysteine and the closing phenylalanine or tryptophan. Fields, in order: CDR3 protein, CDR3 DNA, V gene, clone size, J gene, D gene. D genes are given only for firm matches. Size tells how often a clone was seen (once, few, many) or the class of an expanded clone, and some rows leave it out.

CASSPGQGNYGYTF	TGTGCCAGCAGCCCTGGACAGGGCAACTATGGCTACACCTTC	TRBV14	-	TRBJ1-2	TRBD1
CASRRTGARYEQYF	TGTGCCAGCAGGCGGACAGGGGCTAGGTACGAGCAGTACTTC	TRBV28	-	TRBJ2-7	TRBD1
CASSLEKDTQYF	TGCGCCAGCAGCTTAGAGAAAGATACGCAGTATTTT	TRBV5-1	-	TRBJ2-3	-
CASSQHARGQGEAFF	TGTGCCAGCAGCCAACATGCTCGGGGACAGGGAGAAGCTTTCTTT	TRBV14	-	TRBJ1-1	TRBD1
CASSPTTDTQYF	TGTGCCAGCAGCCCTACCACAGATACGCAGTATTTT	TRBV6-5	-	TRBJ2-3	-
CASSPETKETQYF	TGTGCCAGCAGCCCAGAAACAAAAGAGACCCAGTACTTC	TRBV7-2	few	TRBJ2-5	-
CSVSTPGQGADEQFF	TGCAGCGTTTCAACTCCGGGACAGGGTGCGGATGAGCAGTTCTTC	TRBV29-1	-	TRBJ2-1	TRBD1
CASSRLQGSGNEQFF	TGCGCCAGCAGCCGTTTACAGGGTTCCGGCAATGAGCAGTTCTTC	TRBV5-1	few	TRBJ2-1	-
CASSLMGVATNEKLFF	TGCGCCAGCAGCTTGATGGGGGTTGCAACTAATGAAAAACTGTTTTTT	TRBV5-1	-	TRBJ1-4	-
CASSEPGQYTEAFF	TGTGCCAGCAGTGAGCCGGGACAATACACTGAAGCTTTCTTT	TRBV2	-	TRBJ1-1	-
CSVRDRGQSGKNIQYF	TGCAGCGTCCGGGACAGGGGGCAATCGGGCAAAAACATTCAGTACTTC	TRBV29-1	-	TRBJ2-4	TRBD1
CASSPREGTYEQYF	TGTGCCAGCAGTCCCCGAGAGGGAACCTACGAGCAGTACTTC	TRBV27	-	TRBJ2-7	-
CASSLAGEGYTF	TGTGCCAGCAGCTTGGCAGGGGAGGGCTACACCTTC	TRBV5-4	-	TRBJ1-2	-
CASSLVGGGYEQYF	TGTGCCAGCAGCTTAGTCGGCGGGGGCTACGAGCAGTACTTC	TRBV7-2	-	TRBJ2-7	TRBD2
CASSSLAGTQFF	TGTGCCAGCAGTTCATTAGCGGGGACCCAGTTCTTC	TRBV7-2	-	TRBJ2-1	TRBD2
CASSFDRNQPQHF	TGCGCCAGCAGCTTTGACAGAAATCAGCCCCAGCATTTT	TRBV5-1	once	TRBJ1-5	-
CASRLTGNTEAFF	TGTGCCAGCAGGTTGACAGGGAACACTGAAGCTTTCTTT	TRBV25-1	once	TRBJ1-1	-
CASSSDRGGGNIQYF	TGTGCCAGCAGTTCCGACAGGGGAGGAGGTAACATTCAGTACTTC	TRBV27	-	TRBJ2-4	TRBD1
CAMWTGNTGELFF	TGTGCCATGTGGACAGGGAACACCGGGGAGCTGTTTTTT	TRBV10-3	-	TRBJ2-2	TRBD1
CASSQEAGAQWEQYF	TGTGCCAGCAGCCAAGAGGCCGGGGCCCAGTGGGAGCAGTACTTC	TRBV14	-	TRBJ2-7	-
CASRTLTTYEQYF	TGTGCCAGCAGGACACTTACTACCTACGAGCAGTACTTC	TRBV6-1	-	TRBJ2-7	-
CSVEVREGGELFF	TGCAGCGTTGAGGTCAGGGAAGGCGGGGAGCTGTTTTTT	TRBV29-1	-	TRBJ2-2	-
CASSFPGAGANVLTF	TGTGCCAGCAGCTTCCCAGGGGCTGGGGCCAACGTCCTGACTTTC	TRBV7-9	few	TRBJ2-6	-
CASSSSGTGPREQYF	TGTGCCAGTAGTTCGTCCGGGACAGGTCCTCGGGAGCAGTACTTC	TRBV19	-	TRBJ2-7	TRBD1
CSGQYTDTQYF	TGCAGTGGACAGTACACAGATACGCAGTATTTT	TRBV29-1	once	TRBJ2-3	-
CSVAGWNTEAFF	TGCAGCGTTGCGGGGTGGAACACTGAAGCTTTCTTT	TRBV29-1	few	TRBJ1-1	-
CASSLVGRRGSTYNEQFF	TGTGCCAGCAGCTTGGTCGGTCGGCGGGGGTCGACCTACAATGAGCAGTTCTTC	TRBV5-4	-	TRBJ2-1	TRBD2
CASSLSYDREGGYTF	TGTGCCAGCAGTTTATCCTATGACAGGGAAGGCGGCTACACCTTC	TRBV28	-	TRBJ1-2	TRBD1
CASSPRQNIQYF	TGTGCCAGCTCACCACGACAAAACATTCAGTACTTC	TRBV18	few	TRBJ2-4	-
CASSPSGGEETQYF	TGCGCCAGCAGCCCTAGCGGGGGGGAAGAGACCCAGTACTTC	TRBV5-1	few	TRBJ2-5	TRBD2
CASSLVANEQFF	TGTGCCAGCAGCTTGGTCGCCAATGAGCAGTTCTTC	TRBV5-6	-	TRBJ2-1	-
CASSLRQGGAFF	TGTGCCAGCAGCCTAAGACAGGGAGGGGCTTTCTTT	TRBV7-2	-	TRBJ1-1	TRBD1
CSVTRQNEQYF	TGCAGCGTAACGAGACAGAACGAGCAGTACTTC	TRBV29-1	once	TRBJ2-7	-
CASSKRQGDTDTQYF	TGTGCCAGTAGTAAAAGACAGGGGGACACAGATACGCAGTATTTT	TRBV19	-	TRBJ2-3	TRBD1
CASSPDRGFGYTF	TGCGCCAGCAGCCCGGACAGGGGATTTGGCTACACCTTC	TRBV4-3	-	TRBJ1-2	TRBD1
CASLDRRNTEAFF	TGTGCCAGCCTGGACAGGCGGAACACTGAAGCTTTCTTT	TRBV2	-	TRBJ1-1	TRBD1
CASSHLSPGLDSPLHF	TGTGCCAGCAGTCACCTAAGCCCAGGGCTTGATTCACCCCTCCACTTT	TRBV27	few	TRBJ1-6	-
CASSPPGQGPYEQYF	TGTGCCAGCAGCCCTCCCGGACAGGGTCCCTACGAGCAGTACTTC	TRBV11-2	-	TRBJ2-7	TRBD1
CASSLTSGQAGGYTF	TGTGCCAGCAGCTTAACGTCTGGACAGGCGGGTGGCTACACCTTC	TRBV7-3	-	TRBJ1-2	TRBD1
CASSHWASGDQETQYF	TGTGCCAGCAGCCATTGGGCTAGCGGGGACCAAGAGACCCAGTACTTC	TRBV11-2	-	TRBJ2-5	TRBD2
CSVARDSYGYTF	TGCAGCGTGGCCCGGGACAGCTATGGCTACACCTTC	TRBV29-1	-	TRBJ1-2	TRBD1
CASLVNEQFF	TGTGCCAGCCTCGTCAATGAGCAGTTCTTC	TRBV2	-	TRBJ2-1	-
CASRQGAETQYF	TGCGCCAGCAGACAGGGGGCAGAGACCCAGTACTTC	TRBV5-1	-	TRBJ2-5	TRBD1
CASWERGASTDTQYF	TGCGCCAGCTGGGAGCGGGGAGCTAGCACAGATACGCAGTATTTT	TRBV5-1	-	TRBJ2-3	TRBD2
CASSFGGGGYTF	TGTGCCAGCAGCTTCGGGGGCGGTGGCTACACCTTC	TRBV5-4	-	TRBJ1-2	-
CSATTPGPTDNYGYTF	TGCAGCGCTACGACTCCTGGGCCGACAGATAACTATGGCTACACCTTC	TRBV29-1	-	TRBJ1-2	-